Sequencing of this T cell receptor (beta chain) was carried out in a study of shared clonotypes between healthy human individuals. Notes on the study in general: Tissue TCR repertoires likely differ from these blood-only repertoires. Among several donors, approximately 5% of naive CD4 clonotypes were found in common. What rarefaction showed was incomplete sorted-subset sequencing despite large depth.

Naivety among CD8 cells was defined by CD45RO negativity and positive CCR7 selection, thereby excluding terminally differentiated effector memory CD45RA+ cells. Sequenced by immunoSEQ multiplex PCR; TCRdb stores in-frame clones only, minus some. This table has around 1.9 million clones, roughly 91% appearing once. A note on this clone: Its antigen is as yet unknown.

CDR3 length equals 16 residues. Germline assignment: CDR1 MNHEY and CDR2 SMNVEV (reference sequence). V was pared by 5 bases and J by 2 bases, with 12 bases of the junction left unmatched. J is TRBJ2-7 and V is TRBV27; 7 nucleotides match TRBD1. The material sequenced was naive CD8+ T cells from PBMCs. This TCR was recovered from a man aged 18 to 29 in good health. Some clones in this sample may be carry-over from other donors' samples. CDR3: CASSPSLRDSPYEQYF. Here the CDR3 DNA reads TGTGCCAGCAGTCCCTCGCTCCGGGACAGCCCCTACGAGCAGTACTTC.